This T cell receptor beta chain comes out of a study of human T cells and chemical hapten exposure. The library attached unique molecular identifiers to individual cDNA molecules. Each CDR3 protein gets one entry after TCRdb re-called the RACE reads with MiXCR. The sample records approximately 74,000 distinct CDR3 sequences, around a third being singletons. A few counts support this clonotype. CDR3 size: 17 residues. V lost 0 bases and J 4 bases, leaving 20 bases between the germline ends. Germline-derived CDR1 and CDR2 are DFQATT and SNEGSKA (reference sequence). Time point indicated: patch test 1, 2 weeks after DPC sensitization. This sample's treatment: therapeutic diphenylcyclopropenone sensitization with weekly scalp DPC.

This receptor was identified in a man aged 40-49 years with alopecia areata. Some clones in this sample may be carry-over from other donors' samples. The sequenced sample was whole blood, obtained in connection with sensitization to the hapten diphenylcyclopropenone (DPC). This chain uses TRBV20-1 with TRBJ2-3; possibly TRBD2 for D (5 bases). The CDR3 protein is CSARDESGLEASDTQYF. The DNA for the CDR3 is TGCAGTGCTAGAGATGAGTCCGGACTCGAGGCGTCAGATACGCAGTATTTT.